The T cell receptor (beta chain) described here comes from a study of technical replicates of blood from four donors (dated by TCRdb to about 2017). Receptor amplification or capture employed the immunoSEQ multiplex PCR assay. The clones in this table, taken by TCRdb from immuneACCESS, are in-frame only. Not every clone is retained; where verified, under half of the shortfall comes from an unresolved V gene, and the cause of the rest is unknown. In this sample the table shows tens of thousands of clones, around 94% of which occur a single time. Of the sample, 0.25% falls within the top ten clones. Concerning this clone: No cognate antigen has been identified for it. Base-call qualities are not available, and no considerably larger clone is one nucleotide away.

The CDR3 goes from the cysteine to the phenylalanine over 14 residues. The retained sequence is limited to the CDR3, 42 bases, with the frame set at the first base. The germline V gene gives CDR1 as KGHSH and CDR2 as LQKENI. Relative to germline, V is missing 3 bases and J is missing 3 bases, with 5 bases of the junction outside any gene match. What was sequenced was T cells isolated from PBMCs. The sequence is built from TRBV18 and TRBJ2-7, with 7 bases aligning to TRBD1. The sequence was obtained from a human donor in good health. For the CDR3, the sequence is CASSPGQRLYEQYF. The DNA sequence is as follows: TGTGCCAGCTCACCGGGACAGCGGCTCTACGAGCAGTACTTC.